This T cell receptor beta chain was recorded in a study of identical twins. The CDR3 length is 16 residues. In germline, CDR1 is LNHDA, CDR2 SQIVND (reference sequence). The V gene end was trimmed by 6 bases and the J gene end by 0 bases; junction bases not matched to a gene: 11. Findings and caveats of the study: Beta out-of-frame sequences showed weaker excess sharing between twins. A partial confounding effect on zero-insertion analyses could come from invariant MAIT and iNKT cells. Among monozygotic twins, out-of-frame TCR alpha sharing exceeded what models predicted.

Unique molecular identifiers were present on cDNA, and template switching added a universal primer site. TCRdb reanalysed the 5' RACE reads using MiXCR and keeps one entry per CDR3 protein. The sample shows over 200,000 distinct CDR3 sequences, 10% of them seen only once. Only a few counts were recorded for this clonotype. Its antigen is as yet unknown. Sequencing was performed on memory T cells sorted from blood. This chain connects TRBV19 to TRBJ2-7; TRBD2 agrees at 7 bases. This clonotype was obtained from a man aged 45-65 years in good health. This CDR3 reads CASSSMGGRYSYEQYF. In DNA, the CDR3 is TGTGCCAGTAGCTCCATGGGCGGGAGATACTCCTACGAGCAGTACTTC.